One sample yielded the 12 T cell receptor beta chains listed below, sequenced in a study of CD8+ T cells in alopecia areata (dated by TCRdb to 2017 to 2018). The time point label, read with the paper, signifies: around 26 weeks on oral tofacitinib. The intended sense of this specimen's treatment or condition label: oral pan-JAK inhibitor, 5-10 mg twice daily. The method was the immunoSEQ multiplex PCR assay. To provide template for TCR sequencing, every sample had RNA extracted and reverse transcribed into cDNA. Here the immuneACCESS table is served through TCRdb, limited to in-frame sequences with V and J called. Missing clones are a known gap in these copies; in checked studies unresolved V genes cover under half, and the rest lacks a known reason. Counted in this sample were tens of thousands of clones; around 60% of them appeared once. In total, the top ten clones hold 23% of the sample. Sequenced material: CD8+ T cells sorted from blood, taken at week 24, from a patient treated with tofacitinib. These receptors were taken from a human donor with alopecia areata.

This clone was seen only a few times. The J gene is TRBJ2-7, the V gene TRBV29-1, with D unclear. The V end was cut by 0 bases, the J end by 0 bases, with 6 bases between. The CDR3 sequence is 13 residues long. Looked up from germline, CDR1 is SQVTM and CDR2 is ANQGSEA. CDR3 sequence (DNA): TGCAGCGTTGAAGATACGGTCTCCTACGAGCAGTACTTC. It codes for CSVEDTVSYEQYF.

This sequence joins TRBV29-1 and TRBJ2-2; 9 positions agree with TRBD1. The CDR3 consists of 13 residues. V lost 7 bases to trimming and J lost 7 bases; unmatched junction nucleotides: 7. Germline V CDR1 and CDR2: SQVTM, ANQGSEA. CDR3 loop: CSGGQGISGELFF. For the CDR3, the DNA is TGCAGCGGGGGACAGGGAATAAGCGGGGAGCTGTTTTTT.

At least ten counts were recorded for this clone. V gene TRBV6-4 combines with J gene TRBJ2-3; possibly TRBD2 for D (5 bases). The germline V gene has CDR1 MRHNA and CDR2 SNTAGT. Trimming removed 3 bases at V and 2 bases at J, with 12 bases between. The CDR3 is made up of 15 amino acids. In DNA, the CDR3 is TGTGCCAGCAGTGAGGAGGACGGAAACACAGATACGCAGTATTTT. Protein product: CASSEEDGNTDTQYF.

The J gene is TRBJ2-7, the V gene TRBV5-1; D may be TRBD1 (6 bases). V was pared by 2 bases and J by 3 bases, with 15 bases between. The CDR3 runs to 15 residues. The germline V gene encodes CDR1 SGHRS and CDR2 YFSETQ. The DNA for the CDR3 is TGCGCCAGCAGCTTTGTGGACAGCCAAAACTACGAGCAGTACTTC. Amino acids: CASSFVDSQNYEQYF. Combining the CDR3 with reference TRBV5-1 and TRBJ2-7 gives the whole variable domain KAGVTQTPRYLIKTRGQQVTLSCSPISGHRSVSWYQQTPGQGLQFLFEYFSETQRNKGNFPGRFSGRQFSNSRSEMNVSTLELGDSALYLCASSFVDSQNYEQYFGPGTRLTVT.

The V call is TRBV11-3, the J call TRBJ2-5, with 10 bases that match TRBD1. CDR1 is SGHNT and CDR2 is YENEEA in the germline V gene. The length of the CDR3 is 15 residues. V was clipped by 3 bases and J by 5 bases; unmatched bases: 6. The CDR3 loop reads CASSLGTGAGETQYF. The CDR3 DNA is TGTGCCAGCAGCTTGGGGACAGGGGCGGGGGAGACCCAGTACTTC.

For this clone: A far larger clone is a single base away, which makes a read error likely. Different DNA sequences within this sample yield the same CDR3. The chain recombines TRBV7-9 with TRBJ2-2, with no clear D. Germline-derived CDR1 and CDR2 are SEHNR and FQNEAQ (reference sequence). The CDR3 runs 16 residues. The CDR3: CASSLTPSGVLKELFF. As DNA, the CDR3 is TGCGCCAGCAGCTTAACACCTTCGGGTGTCCTGAAAGAGCTGTTTTTT.

The chain has TRBV4-1 and TRBJ2-3; D is possibly TRBD2 (5 bases). Germline V gene sequence: CDR1 MGHRA, CDR2 YSYEKL. V gave up 2 bases and J gave up 5 bases, with 14 bases separating them. The CDR3 is made up of 15 amino acids. CDR3 protein: CASSQRLEVGDTQYF. The CDR3 nucleotides read TGCGCCAGCAGCCAACGACTGGAGGTGGGAGATACGCAGTATTTT.

In this sample, this clone turned up a few times. The V gene is TRBV5-1, the J gene TRBJ2-7; D is perhaps TRBD2 (5 bases). The CDR3 runs 15 residues. Trimming left V 4 bases short and J 5 bases short, with 19 bases between. CDR1 is SGHRS, CDR2 YFSETQ, per germline. The CDR3 DNA sequence: TGCGCCAGCAGCCCCCGAGGAGGCCGGGGAAACGAGCAGTACTTC. Translated: CASSPRGGRGNEQYF.

This rearrangement joins TRBV7-2 to TRBJ2-7, with a weak D call TRBD1 (5 bases). In germline, CDR1 is SGHTA, CDR2 FQGNSA. Trimming left V 2 bases short and J 3 bases short, with 11 bases between. CDR3 length equals 14 residues. The CDR3 nucleotides read TGTGCCAGCAGCTTATCAGGGTCCCTCTACGAGCAGTACTTC. Translating gives CASSLSGSLYEQYF.

The chain has TRBV4-3 and TRBJ2-2, with 9 bases fitting TRBD2. This CDR3 spans 17 amino acids. The J segment lost 7 bases and the V segment lost 0 bases, leaving 9 bases of the junction unmatched. Germline lookup yields CDR1 LGHNA and CDR2 YSLEER. In nucleotides, the CDR3 is TGCGCCAGCAGCCAAGATCCGCGCGGGGGGGCGGTCGGGGAGCTGTTTTTT. It specifies CASSQDPRGGAVGELFF.

This clone was seen just once. V is TRBV5-4 and J is TRBJ1-2; unclear D gene. The CDR3 has 14 residues. Germline V lookup: CDR1 SGHNT, CDR2 YYREEE (reference sequence). Trimming removed 0 bases from V and 1 base from J, with 7 bases in between. CDR3 region: CASSLDGFNYGYTF. The CDR3 DNA sequence: TGTGCCAGCAGCTTGGATGGTTTTAACTATGGCTACACCTTC.

This chain uses TRBV4-1 with TRBJ1-1; 11 nucleotides match TRBD1. The ends lost 3 bases at V and 4 bases at J; junction bases unmatched: 4. The CDR3 is made up of 15 amino acids. The germline gives CDR1 MGHRA, CDR2 YSYEKL. The DNA for the CDR3 is TGCGCCAGCAGCCACCCCGGACAGGGGGCCACTGAAGCTTTCTTT. Protein sequence: CASSHPGQGATEAFF.